Listed below are T cell receptor beta chains from one sample, sequenced in a study of blood T cell repertoires in COVID-19. Here immunoSEQ multiplex PCR was the method, and the copy in TCRdb shows in-frame clones only, minus some. Found here are roughly 50,000 clones, approximately 88% of them singletons; the top ten hold approximately 8.4%. The specimen sequenced was peripheral blood. These receptors came from a man between 45 and 60 years old with acute or convalescent COVID-19. Each CDR3 is given with its conserved first and last residue. A D gene is named only where the DNA matches it firmly. Clone size is stated in some rows and not others, as once, few, many or a class when expanded.

clone_size: once
j_call: TRBJ1-4
v_call: TRBV15
d_call: TRBD1
cdr3_nt: TGTGCCACCAGCTTGGGACAGGGAACTAATGAAAAACTGTTTTTT
cdr3_aa: CATSLGQGTNEKLFF

clone_size: NA
j_call: TRBJ2-1
v_call: TRBV19
d_call: TRBD2
cdr3_nt: TGTGCCAGTAGCGGGAGGGGCTACAATGAGCAGTTCTTC
cdr3_aa: CASSGRGYNEQFF

clone_size: NA
j_call: TRBJ1-1
v_call: TRBV30
d_call: TRBD1
cdr3_nt: TGTGCCTGGAGTGTATCACAGGGGCGGAACACTGAAGCTTTCTTT
cdr3_aa: CAWSVSQGRNTEAFF

clone_size: NA
j_call: TRBJ2-5
v_call: TRBV7-9
d_call: NA
cdr3_nt: TGTGCCAGCAGCTTAACGGACGGAGGGAGACAAGAGACCCAGTACTTC
cdr3_aa: CASSLTDGGRQETQYF

clone_size: NA
j_call: TRBJ2-3
v_call: TRBV5-1
d_call: TRBD2
cdr3_nt: TGCGCCAGCAGCGGGGATCTGACTAGCGGGATATCTGATACGCAGTATTTT
cdr3_aa: CASSGDLTSGISDTQYF

clone_size: NA
j_call: TRBJ1-4
v_call: TRBV6-6
d_call: NA
cdr3_nt: TGTGCCAGCCGGGTACAGGGAAGTCAGGCGGAAGAAAAACTGTTTTTT
cdr3_aa: CASRVQGSQAEEKLFF

clone_size: NA
j_call: TRBJ2-1
v_call: TRBV10-3
d_call: NA
cdr3_nt: TGTGCCATCAGTGAGTCGGGGCTCGTTAGCTCCTACAATGAGCAGTTCTTC
cdr3_aa: CAISESGLVSSYNEQFF

clone_size: NA
j_call: TRBJ1-1
v_call: TRBV7-2
d_call: NA
cdr3_nt: TGTGCCAGCAGCTCGGGGACTTGGTCGGGGTTGGACACTGAAGCTTTCTTT
cdr3_aa: CASSSGTWSGLDTEAFF

clone_size: NA
j_call: TRBJ2-1
v_call: TRBV6-4
d_call: NA
cdr3_nt: TGTGCCAGCAGTGACTCAGCGGGCTCCTACAATGAGCAGTTCTTC
cdr3_aa: CASSDSAGSYNEQFF

clone_size: NA
j_call: TRBJ1-2
v_call: TRBV9
d_call: TRBD1
cdr3_nt: TGTGCCAGCAGCGCACCGGGACAGGGGGGAGCTGGCTACACCTTC
cdr3_aa: CASSAPGQGGAGYTF

clone_size: once
j_call: TRBJ2-2
v_call: TRBV7-2
d_call: NA
cdr3_nt: TGTGCCAGCAGCTTGGAGGGAAGTACCGGGGAGCTGTTTTTT
cdr3_aa: CASSLEGSTGELFF

clone_size: NA
j_call: TRBJ2-1
v_call: TRBV3-1/TRBV3-2
d_call: TRBD1
cdr3_nt: TGTGCCAGCAGCCTACGGACCGGGACAGGGTTTATTATCCGTGACAATGAGCAGTTCTTC
cdr3_aa: CASSLRTGTGFIIRDNEQFF

clone_size: NA
j_call: TRBJ2-3
v_call: TRBV10-3
d_call: NA
cdr3_nt: TGTGCTACCTCGATGGGGGCGAGTACAGATACGCAGTATTTT
cdr3_aa: CATSMGASTDTQYF

clone_size: NA
j_call: TRBJ2-1
v_call: TRBV4-2
d_call: NA
cdr3_nt: TGTGCCAGCAGCCAAGAAAAGTTTGTGGGTAGAAGTTATGCGGTCTTC
cdr3_aa: CASSQEKFVGRSYAVF

clone_size: NA
j_call: TRBJ1-1
v_call: TRBV6-5
d_call: TRBD1
cdr3_nt: TGTGCCAGCAGCCGTGACAGGGACACTGAAGCTTTCTTT
cdr3_aa: CASSRDRDTEAFF

clone_size: NA
j_call: TRBJ1-1
v_call: TRBV6-2/TRBV6-3
d_call: NA
cdr3_nt: TGTGCCAGCAGTTACTCGATGGGTCAGGGGCTAGAAGTTGCTTTCTTT
cdr3_aa: CASSYSMGQGLEVAFF

clone_size: NA
j_call: TRBJ2-1
v_call: TRBV13
d_call: TRBD2
cdr3_nt: TGTGCCAGCAGCTTAGTGGCAGCGGGAGGGGGTAATGAGCAGTTCTTC
cdr3_aa: CASSLVAAGGGNEQFF

clone_size: NA
j_call: TRBJ1-1
v_call: TRBV18
d_call: NA
cdr3_nt: TGTGCCAGCTCCGAATCAGACACTGAAGCTTTCTTT
cdr3_aa: CASSESDTEAFF

clone_size: NA
j_call: TRBJ2-2
v_call: TRBV6-5
d_call: TRBD2
cdr3_nt: TGTGCCAGCAGTTCGCTAGCGGGGGACCCCGGGGAGCTGTTTTTT
cdr3_aa: CASSSLAGDPGELFF

clone_size: NA
j_call: TRBJ2-5
v_call: TRBV2
d_call: TRBD2
cdr3_nt: TGTGCCAGCAGGGACCTGAGACTAGCGGGGATACAAGAGACCCAGTACTTC
cdr3_aa: CASRDLRLAGIQETQYF

clone_size: NA
j_call: TRBJ2-1
v_call: TRBV27
d_call: TRBD1
cdr3_nt: TGTGCCAGCAGTTTATACCGTTTAGGACAGGGCCTCTCCAATGAGCAGTTCTTC
cdr3_aa: CASSLYRLGQGLSNEQFF

clone_size: NA
j_call: TRBJ2-5
v_call: TRBV21-1
d_call: NA
cdr3_nt: TGTGCCAGCAGCAAAGTAAGGGGTCACAAAAGGGGAGAGACCCAGTACTTC
cdr3_aa: CASSKVRGHKRGETQYF

clone_size: NA
j_call: TRBJ1-5
v_call: TRBV6-2/TRBV6-3
d_call: NA
cdr3_nt: TGTGCCAGCAGTAGAGGAGCCAGCAATCAGCCCCAGCATTTT
cdr3_aa: CASSRGASNQPQHF

clone_size: NA
j_call: TRBJ2-3
v_call: TRBV28
d_call: TRBD1
cdr3_nt: TGCGCCAGCGGACAGGCCAGGAGGACAGATACGCAGTATTTT
cdr3_aa: CASGQARRTDTQYF

clone_size: NA
j_call: TRBJ2-5
v_call: TRBV15
d_call: NA
cdr3_nt: TGTGCCACCAGCAGAGGCAGCCAAGAGACCCAGTACTTC
cdr3_aa: CATSRGSQETQYF

clone_size: NA
j_call: TRBJ1-4
v_call: TRBV5-1
d_call: TRBD1
cdr3_nt: TGCGCCAGCAGCCCGACACGACAAGGACAGGGGAGAGAAAAACTGTTTTTT
cdr3_aa: CASSPTRQGQGREKLFF

clone_size: few
j_call: TRBJ2-3
v_call: TRBV5-1
d_call: TRBD2
cdr3_nt: TGCGCCAGCAGCTCGCCTGGGGTGGCGGGGGTTGGTACGCAGTATTTT
cdr3_aa: CASSSPGVAGVGTQYF